The clone carrying this TCR beta chain was counted only a few times. Antigen: not known. This sample also contains other DNA sequences that code for the same CDR3. Purity exceeding 95% was reached by all sorted populations. In germline, CDR1 is SQVTM, CDR2 ANQGSEA. The length of the CDR3 is 11 residues. V shed 4 bases and J shed 0 bases, with 3 bases lying between them. Expressed TCRB transcripts were sequenced because the isolated RNA had all been reverse transcribed beforehand. Some 3.4 million reads were obtained on average from naive, central memory and regulatory T cell samples. TCRdb's table, derived via immunoSEQ multiplex PCR, lists solely in-frame clones and lacks some. The repertoire has about 150,000 clones, 13% of them found once; the top ten carry around 1.4%. This sample was included in a study of beta chain features in type 1 diabetes. Study as a whole: Cell yields, gender and age were comparable in patients and healthy donors. Points from the study as a whole: The question left open here concerned HLA type influencing TCRB rearrangement. TCRB CDR3s were moderately but significantly shorter in Type 1 diabetes patients in all four CD4+ subsets.

The sequence was obtained from a young man with type 1 diabetes. Sequencing was done on a sample of central memory CD4+ T cells from blood. This chain links TRBV29-1 with TRBJ1-1; D unresolved. Here the CDR3 reads CSVGVNTEAFF. CDR3 DNA sequence: TGCAGCGTTGGAGTGAACACTGAAGCTTTCTTT.